A selection of T cell receptor beta chains follows, all from one sample in a study of CD4 T cells in relation to SARS-CoV-2 and coronaviruses. Their recognized antigens are unknown. The table came from immunoSEQ multiplex PCR; TCRdb's copy has only in-frame clones and leaves some out. The sample records 20,000 to 25,000 clones, around 78% being singletons. Input material: CD4+ T cells from PBMCs, cultured in vitro. The origin of the receptors is a human donor in good health. The CDR3 runs from the conserved cysteine through the conserved F or W. Where a row states a size, it is once, few, many or the class of an expanded clone; other rows omit it.

size: NA
V: TRBV6-1
J: TRBJ2-7
CDR3: CASSEAHRSYEQYF

size: NA
V: TRBV27
J: TRBJ1-1
CDR3: CASSPTLGEGEAFF

size: NA
V: TRBV19
J: TRBJ2-7
CDR3: CASSFGGNSYEQYF

size: NA
V: TRBV19
J: TRBJ1-2
CDR3: CASSFPPRLPFDGYTF

size: NA
V: TRBV18
J: TRBJ1-6
CDR3: CASSLGTANNSPLHF

size: NA
V: TRBV19
J: TRBJ2-2
CDR3: CASRGSAPNTGELFF

size: NA
V: TRBV9
J: TRBJ2-3
CDR3: CASKRGTADSGTQYF

size: NA
V: TRBV10-3
J: TRBJ1-2
CDR3: CAIRGDREVHGYTF

size: NA
V: TRBV3-1/TRBV3-2
J: TRBJ2-2
CDR3: CASSQGSPRAGELFF

size: NA
V: TRBV7-2
J: TRBJ2-5
CDR3: CASSSFTSGLGETQYF

size: NA
V: TRBV7-9
J: TRBJ2-2
CDR3: CASSFPVGELFF

size: NA
V: TRBV4-1
J: TRBJ2-6
CDR3: CASSQGFMVGRGSGANVLTF

size: NA
V: TRBV6-4
J: TRBJ2-3
CDR3: CASSVDQGATQYF

size: NA
V: TRBV19
J: TRBJ1-5
CDR3: CASSIDFLTETGPQHF

size: once
V: TRBV7-9
J: TRBJ1-2
CDR3: CASSLAMGRDYGYTF

size: NA
V: TRBV2
J: TRBJ1-5
CDR3: CASKPGQVFRPQHF

size: NA
V: TRBV11-3
J: TRBJ2-1
CDR3: CASSPGLAVFNEQFF

size: NA
V: TRBV7-6
J: TRBJ2-7
CDR3: CASSPRLGQDTYEQYF

size: NA
V: TRBV12-5
J: TRBJ1-3
CDR3: CASGSQDSGNTIYF

size: NA
V: TRBV10-3
J: TRBJ1-2
CDR3: CAISEPDRDGYTF

size: once
V: TRBV6-5
J: TRBJ2-7
CDR3: CASSYHRDRNEQYF

size: NA
V: TRBV5-1
J: TRBJ2-6
CDR3: CASRSQTSGANVLTF

size: NA
V: TRBV19
J: TRBJ1-4
CDR3: CASKRGGDNEKLFF

size: NA
V: TRBV20-1
J: TRBJ1-3
CDR3: CSASSTGLGNTIYF

size: NA
V: TRBV9
J: TRBJ1-1
CDR3: CASSGGTGQGNTEAFF

size: few
V: TRBV7-9
J: TRBJ2-2
CDR3: CASSLVQGNTGELFF

size: NA
V: TRBV5-1
J: TRBJ2-7
CDR3: CASSLGDSTYEQYF

size: NA
V: TRBV18
J: TRBJ1-4
CDR3: CASSPPGGAGYEKLFF

size: NA
V: TRBV19
J: TRBJ2-7
CDR3: CASSGQNSYEQYF

size: NA
V: TRBV7-2
J: TRBJ2-3
CDR3: CASSEGNTQYF

size: NA
V: TRBV21-1
J: TRBJ1-1
CDR3: CASSRKSRSRLNTEAFF

size: NA
V: TRBV5-4
J: TRBJ2-1
CDR3: CASSPSPGGMGMYNEQFF

size: NA
V: TRBV27
J: TRBJ1-2
CDR3: CASSLTGLSGYTF

size: NA
V: TRBV24-1
J: TRBJ2-3
CDR3: CATSDTGTTSTDTQYF

size: NA
V: TRBV10-2
J: TRBJ1-5
CDR3: CASSERLNSNQPQHF

size: NA
V: TRBV4-3
J: TRBJ2-3
CDR3: CASSQPVRRGGVNTQYF

size: NA
V: TRBV14
J: TRBJ2-6
CDR3: CASSHALPGLAASGANVLTF

size: once
V: TRBV18
J: TRBJ1-1
CDR3: CASSWGEDTEAFF

size: few
V: TRBV19
J: TRBJ2-2
CDR3: CASSLEDSNTGELFF

size: NA
V: TRBV6-2/TRBV6-3
J: TRBJ2-5
CDR3: CASSERAPLQETQYF

size: few
V: TRBV11-3
J: TRBJ2-5
CDR3: CASSRVGVFGETQYF

size: NA
V: TRBV28
J: TRBJ1-1
CDR3: CASTRPPENTEAFF

size: NA
V: TRBV7-9
J: TRBJ2-3
CDR3: CASSRSGGATDTQYF

size: NA
V: TRBV29-1
J: TRBJ1-5
CDR3: CSVLEGSNQPQHF

size: NA
V: TRBV6-6
J: TRBJ1-3
CDR3: CASSGGTGNTIYF

size: NA
V: TRBV4-2
J: TRBJ2-1
CDR3: CASSQDPQTSGRVLSYNEQFF

size: NA
V: TRBV9
J: TRBJ2-5
CDR3: CASSVAGGLQETQYF

size: NA
V: TRBV19
J: TRBJ1-6
CDR3: CASSKWGGAGLSSPLHF

size: NA
V: TRBV6-6
J: TRBJ2-3
CDR3: CASSPTADTQYF

size: few
V: TRBV5-5
J: TRBJ2-7
CDR3: CASSLAGGGSYEQYF

size: NA
V: TRBV12-3/TRBV12-4
J: TRBJ2-2
CDR3: CASTHQNTGELFF

size: NA
V: TRBV7-2
J: TRBJ1-1
CDR3: CASSPTRRTEAFF

size: NA
V: TRBV7-2
J: TRBJ2-1
CDR3: CASSILAEGSNEQFF

size: NA
V: TRBV5-1
J: TRBJ1-6
CDR3: CASTNSGSEGTSPLHF

size: NA
V: TRBV7-2
J: TRBJ2-3
CDR3: CASMARLAGVGKYF

size: NA
V: TRBV7-2
J: TRBJ2-1
CDR3: CASSIQRNDNEQFF

size: NA
V: TRBV21-1
J: TRBJ2-1
CDR3: CASSKAGRDSQTFGEQFF

size: NA
V: TRBV6-5
J: TRBJ2-4
CDR3: CASSRDWRNIQYF

size: NA
V: TRBV11-2
J: TRBJ2-7
CDR3: CASSLAMTGVYEQYF

size: few
V: TRBV6-2/TRBV6-3
J: TRBJ2-1
CDR3: CASSSDRRQWQFF